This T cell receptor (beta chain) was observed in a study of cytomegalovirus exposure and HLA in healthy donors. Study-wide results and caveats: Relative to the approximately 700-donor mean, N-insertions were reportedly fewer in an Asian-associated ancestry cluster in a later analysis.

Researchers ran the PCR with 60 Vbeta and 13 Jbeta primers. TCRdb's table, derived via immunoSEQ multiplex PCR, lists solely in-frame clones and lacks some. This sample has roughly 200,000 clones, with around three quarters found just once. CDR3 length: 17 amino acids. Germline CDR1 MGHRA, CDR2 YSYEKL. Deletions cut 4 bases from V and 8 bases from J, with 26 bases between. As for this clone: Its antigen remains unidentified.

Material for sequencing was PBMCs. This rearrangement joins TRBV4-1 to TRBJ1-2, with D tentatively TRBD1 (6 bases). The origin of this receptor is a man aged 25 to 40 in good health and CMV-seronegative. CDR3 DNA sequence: TGCGCCAGCAGCCTGAATAGGGGGGGTAAGGGGTTCCAGGGCTACACCTTC. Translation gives CASSLNRGGKGFQGYTF.